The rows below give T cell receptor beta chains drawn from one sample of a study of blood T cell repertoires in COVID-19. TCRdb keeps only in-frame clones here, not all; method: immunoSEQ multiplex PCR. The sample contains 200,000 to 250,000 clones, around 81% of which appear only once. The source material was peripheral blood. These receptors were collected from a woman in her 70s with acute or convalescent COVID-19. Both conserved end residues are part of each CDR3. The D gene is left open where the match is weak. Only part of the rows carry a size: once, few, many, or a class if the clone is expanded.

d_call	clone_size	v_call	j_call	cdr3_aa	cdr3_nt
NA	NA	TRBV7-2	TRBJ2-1	CASSLYSPESEQFF	TGTGCCAGCAGCTTATATAGTCCGGAGAGTGAGCAGTTCTTC
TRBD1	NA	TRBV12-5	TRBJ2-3	CASGPGDRGRSDTQYF	TGTGCTAGTGGTCCTGGGGACAGGGGGCGTTCAGATACGCAGTATTTT
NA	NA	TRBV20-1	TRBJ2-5	CSASRGTHLEGTQYF	TGCAGTGCTAGTCGGGGTACTCACCTAGAAGGGACCCAGTACTTC
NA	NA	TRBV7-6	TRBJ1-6	CASSFSGSTYNSPLHF	TGTGCCAGCAGCTTCTCAGGTTCCACTTATAATTCACCCCTCCACTTT
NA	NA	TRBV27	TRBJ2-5	CASSLSGNTRRGETQYF	TGTGCCAGCAGTTTATCGGGAAATACTCGCCGGGGAGAGACCCAGTACTTC
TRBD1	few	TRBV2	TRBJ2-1	CASKRDRGRTEQFF	TGTGCCAGCAAGAGGGACAGGGGGCGTACTGAGCAGTTCTTC
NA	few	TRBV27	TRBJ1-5	CASSPRSGDQPQHF	TGTGCCAGCAGTCCGAGGTCGGGGGATCAGCCCCAGCATTTT
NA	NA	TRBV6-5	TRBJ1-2	CASSLAGGYGYTF	TGTGCCAGCAGTCTCGCCGGGGGCTATGGCTACACCTTC
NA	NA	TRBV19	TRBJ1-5	CASSPNSSNQPQHF	TGTGCCAGTAGTCCAAACAGTAGCAATCAGCCCCAGCATTTT
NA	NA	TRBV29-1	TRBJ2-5	CSVEVMVPEETQYF	TGCAGCGTTGAAGTCATGGTTCCAGAAGAGACCCAGTACTTC
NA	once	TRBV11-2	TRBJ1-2	CASSLALPGLLVGYTF	TGTGCCAGCAGCTTAGCCTTACCGGGACTTCTTGTGGGCTACACCTTC
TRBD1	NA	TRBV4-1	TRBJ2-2	CASSGQGFGELFF	TGCGCCAGCAGTGGACAGGGGTTCGGGGAGCTGTTTTTT
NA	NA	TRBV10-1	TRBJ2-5	CASSESRGYQETQYF	TGCGCCAGCAGTGAGTCTAGGGGGTACCAAGAGACCCAGTACTTC
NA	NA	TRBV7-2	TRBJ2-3	CASSFADTQYF	TGTGCCAGCAGCTTCGCAGATACGCAGTATTTT
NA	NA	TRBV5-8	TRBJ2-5	CASSLGEVIAQETQYF	TGTGCCAGCAGCTTGGGAGAGGTTATAGCTCAAGAGACCCAGTACTTC
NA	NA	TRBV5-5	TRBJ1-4	CASSEILNPNEKLFF	TGTGCCAGCAGCGAGATCCTCAACCCTAATGAAAAACTGTTTTTT
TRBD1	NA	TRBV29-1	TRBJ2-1	CSVVPLRDRASGARYNEQFF	TGCAGCGTTGTTCCCCTCCGGGACAGGGCCTCGGGGGCTCGATACAATGAGCAGTTCTTC
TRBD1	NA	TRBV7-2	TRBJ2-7	CASSLALGQQYEQYF	TGTGCCAGCAGCTTAGCGCTGGGACAGCAATACGAGCAGTACTTC
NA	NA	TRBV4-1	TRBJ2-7	CASSQGSQGQYEQYF	TGCGCCAGCAGCCAAGGATCCCAGGGGCAGTACGAGCAGTACTTC
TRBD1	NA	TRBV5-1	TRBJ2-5	CASSIDRGETQYF	TGCGCCAGCAGCATCGACAGGGGAGAGACCCAGTACTTC
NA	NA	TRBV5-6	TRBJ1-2	CASAPPGQISGYTF	TGTGCCAGCGCCCCCCCTGGACAAATAAGCGGCTACACCTTC
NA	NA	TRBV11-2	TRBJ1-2	CASSPTGYGYTF	TGTGCCAGCAGCCCGACAGGCTATGGCTACACCTTC
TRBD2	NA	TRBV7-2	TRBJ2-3	CASKRASGENTQYF	TGTGCCAGCAAACGGGCTAGCGGGGAAAATACGCAGTATTTT
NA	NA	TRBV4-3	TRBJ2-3	CASSQGFGGTGVPGAQYF	TGCGCCAGCAGCCAGGGATTCGGGGGGACAGGAGTGCCAGGAGCGCAGTATTTT
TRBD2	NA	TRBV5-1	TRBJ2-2	CASSLAHSGGSNTGELFF	TGCGCCAGCAGCTTGGCACATAGCGGGGGGTCGAACACCGGGGAGCTGTTTTTT
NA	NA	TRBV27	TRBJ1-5	CASSFQGGGQPQHF	TGTGCCAGCAGTTTTCAGGGAGGAGGTCAGCCCCAGCATTTT